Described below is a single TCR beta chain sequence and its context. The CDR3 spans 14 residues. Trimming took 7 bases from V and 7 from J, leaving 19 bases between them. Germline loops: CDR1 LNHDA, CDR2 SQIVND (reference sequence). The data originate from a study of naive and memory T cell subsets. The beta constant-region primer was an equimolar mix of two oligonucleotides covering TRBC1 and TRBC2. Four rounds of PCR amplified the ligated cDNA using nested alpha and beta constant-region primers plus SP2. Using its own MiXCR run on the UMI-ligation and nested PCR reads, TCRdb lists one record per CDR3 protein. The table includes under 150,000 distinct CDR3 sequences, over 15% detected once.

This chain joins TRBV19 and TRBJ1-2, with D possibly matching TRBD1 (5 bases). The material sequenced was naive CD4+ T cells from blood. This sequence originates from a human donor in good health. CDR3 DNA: TGTGCCAGTATTCCCGATGGCAGGGTTTCTGGCTACACCTTC. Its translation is CASIPDGRVSGYTF.